The 26 T cell receptor beta chains below all came from one sample that was sequenced in a study of blood T cell repertoires in COVID-19. Here immunoSEQ multiplex PCR was the method, and the copy in TCRdb shows in-frame clones only, minus some. Of about 100,000 clones detected, just over 85% appear once; the ten largest clones hold 4.5% to 6.5%. Sequencing used peripheral blood. All receptors come from a human donor in a cohort sampled during active COVID-19.

The J gene is TRBJ2-3, the V gene TRBV5-1; 14 nucleotides match TRBD2. CDR3 length: 19 amino acids. V trimming: 4 bases; J trimming: 2 bases; junction bases outside the gene matches: 12. CDR1 SGHRS and CDR2 YFSETQ come from the germline V gene. CDR3 DNA: TGCGCCAGCAGCATCGGGACTAGCGGGAGATCCCACATCACAGATACGCAGTATTTT. Translated, it gives CASSIGTSGRSHITDTQYF.

The V and J genes are TRBV4-2 and TRBJ1-2, with no clear D. V lost 1 base, J lost 2 bases, and 5 bases lay in between. CDR1 LGHNA and CDR2 YNFKEQ come from the germline V gene. This CDR3 has 13 residues. Here the CDR3 DNA reads TGTGCCAGCAGCCAAGGGCAAAACTATGGCTACACCTTC. It is translated as CASSQGQNYGYTF.

Written as DNA, the CDR3 is TGTGCCAGCAGGGACAGGGAGGGGTCTGGGGCCAACGTCCTGACTTTC. The encoded protein is CASRDREGSGANVLTF. V and J are TRBV2 and TRBJ2-6; tentative D call: TRBD1 (8 bases). The CDR3 is made up of 16 amino acids. V was pared by 6 bases and J by 1 base, with 13 bases between. CDR1 is SNHLY and CDR2 is FYNNEI in the germline V gene.

The chain carries TRBV28 and TRBJ1-5, with D tentatively TRBD1 (6 bases). This CDR3 comprises 16 residues. The ends were cut back, 5 bases at V and 10 bases at J, with 24 bases in the middle. From germline, CDR1 is MDHEN and CDR2 SYDVKM. In DNA form, the CDR3 reads TGTGCCAGCAGTCCCTCGATGGGGGGGCGGATACAACCCCAGCATTTT. Its translation: CASSPSMGGRIQPQHF.

This clone was seen a few times. The chain has TRBV3-1 (or the pseudogene TRBV3-2) and TRBJ1-1; 10 nucleotides align to TRBD1. V gave up 5 bases and J gave up 4 bases; unmatched junction bases: 7. Germline V gene data show CDR1 as LGHDT and CDR2 as YNNKEL (reference sequence). This CDR3 is 15 amino acids long. The DNA of the CDR3 is TGTGCCAGCAGCTCGACAGGGGGCAGGGGCACTGAAGCTTTCTTT. This gives the protein CASSSTGGRGTEAFF.

In its sample, this clone was seen many times. The chain recombines TRBV28 with TRBJ1-1; D possibly corresponds to TRBD1 (5 bases). The germline CDR1 and CDR2 sequences are MDHEN and SYDVKM. The length of the CDR3 is 13 residues. Trimming left V 3 bases short and J 8 bases short, with 13 bases between. CDR3 loop: CASSFLPGLEAFF. In DNA, the CDR3 is TGTGCCAGCAGTTTTCTCCCAGGGTTGGAAGCTTTCTTT.

This sequence joins TRBV7-2 and TRBJ2-7; D remains ambiguous. The CDR3 extends over 13 amino acids. Trimming took 5 bases from V and 1 from J, leaving 9 bases between them. Per the germline V gene, CDR1 is SGHTA and CDR2 is FQGNSA. The CDR3 protein is CASSNSLSYEQYF. DNA for the CDR3: TGTGCCAGCAGCAACAGTCTGTCCTACGAGCAGTACTTC.

The chain combines TRBV15 with TRBJ2-1, with 8 bases fitting TRBD1. CDR3 length equals 15 residues. V shed 8 bases, J shed 2 bases, and the junction held 8 bases outside the gene matches. From germline, CDR1 is LNHNV and CDR2 YYDKDF (reference sequence). The DNA of the CDR3 is TGTGCCACCTGGTATCCAGGGGGCCCCTACAATGAGCAGTTCTTC. It translates to CATWYPGGPYNEQFF.

The CDR3 DNA is TGCGCCAGCAGCCTTAGCGCCACACGGACAGATACGCAGTATTTT. Its translation is CASSLSATRTDTQYF. This chain connects TRBV5-1 to TRBJ2-3; D might be TRBD2 (5 bases). The CDR3 sequence is 15 residues long. The V end lost 4 bases, the J end lost 3 bases, and 15 bases lay between the germline ends. Looked up from germline, CDR1 is SGHRS and CDR2 is YFSETQ.

V usage is TRBV28 and J usage is TRBJ1-5; a possible D gene is TRBD1 (6 bases). From germline, CDR1 is MDHEN and CDR2 SYDVKM. Trimming cost V 3 bases and J 7 bases, with 7 bases left between them. The length of the CDR3 is 12 residues. The CDR3 loop is CASSFGGQPQHF. CDR3 DNA: TGTGCCAGCAGTTTTGGGGGCCAGCCCCAGCATTTT.

The chain uses TRBV28 and TRBJ2-2; weak D call: TRBD2 (5 bases). CDR3 length: 13 amino acids. Germline lookup yields CDR1 MDHEN and CDR2 SYDVKM. The V gene lost 3 bases and the J gene lost 5 bases, with 7 bases spanning the gap. For the CDR3, the DNA is TGTGCCAGCAGTTTGTCGGGGACCGGGGAGCTGTTTTTT. The encoded protein is CASSLSGTGELFF.

The chain employs TRBV24-1 and TRBJ1-1; the match to TRBD1 covers 8 bases. With 4 bases clipped from V and 2 bases from J, the junction kept 11 bases outside the gene matches. The CDR3 spans 17 residues. CDR1 and CDR2 from the germline V gene are KGHDR and SFDVKD. The CDR3 here is CATSERDRKIDNTEAFF. The CDR3 DNA reads TGTGCCACCAGTGAACGGGACAGGAAAATTGATAACACTGAAGCTTTCTTT.

This sequence joins TRBV4-1 and TRBJ2-7; D is perhaps TRBD2 (5 bases). Looked up from germline, CDR1 is MGHRA and CDR2 is YSYEKL. Trimming took 1 base from V and 5 from J, leaving 21 bases between them. CDR3 length: 17 residues. The CDR3, as DNA: TGCGCCAGCAGCCAAGTTTCAGTCCTAGCCAAACACGACGAGCAGTACTTC. This translates into CASSQVSVLAKHDEQYF.

The chain is built from TRBV27 and TRBJ1-1, with no clear D. Per germline, CDR1 MNHEY and CDR2 SMNVEV (reference sequence). The CDR3 runs 13 residues. The V and J ends lost 6 bases and 0 bases respectively, with 8 bases between them. The CDR3 sequence is CASRRYMNTEAFF. Here the CDR3 DNA reads TGTGCCAGCAGAAGATACATGAACACTGAAGCTTTCTTT.

The V call is TRBV3-1 (or the pseudogene TRBV3-2), the J call TRBJ2-7; TRBD1 agrees at 9 bases. This CDR3 spans 15 amino acids. The trim removed 4 bases at V and 3 bases at J, leaving 7 bases unmatched. CDR1 and CDR2 from the germline V gene are LGHDT and YNNKEL (reference sequence). The CDR3 loop reads CASSLPGQGGYEQYF. The CDR3 region has the DNA TGTGCCAGCAGCCTCCCGGGACAGGGAGGCTACGAGCAGTACTTC.

The chain is built from TRBV30 and TRBJ1-5; 8 bases fit TRBD1. V gave up 2 bases and J gave up 0 bases; unmatched junction bases: 15. CDR1 is GTSNPN, CDR2 SVGIG, per germline (reference sequence). CDR3 size: 19 residues. The CDR3 region has the DNA TGTGCCTGGAGTCCTATGGCAGGGGGCGTGGGGTATAGCAATCAGCCCCAGCATTTT. It translates to CAWSPMAGGVGYSNQPQHF.

This rearrangement joins TRBV7-8 to TRBJ2-7; D possibly uses TRBD1 or TRBD2 (5 bases each). CDR1 is SGHVS, CDR2 FQNEAQ, per germline. The CDR3 spans 13 residues. V was trimmed by 5 bases and J by 2 bases, leaving 10 bases between them. In nucleotides, the CDR3 is TGTGCCAGCAGCCGGGGCCGTACCTACGAGCAGTACTTC. Protein sequence: CASSRGRTYEQYF.

V usage is TRBV10-1 and J usage is TRBJ2-1; 10 bases match TRBD1. With V trimmed by 6 bases and J by 3 bases, 8 bases remained unmatched. This CDR3 spans 16 amino acids. CDR1 is WNHNN, CDR2 SYGVQD, per germline (reference sequence). CDR3 nucleotide sequence: TGCGCCAGCAGCAACTTAGGGACAGGGGTCTACAATGAGCAGTTCTTC. This sequence encodes CASSNLGTGVYNEQFF.

On this clone itself: The identical CDR3 is also encoded by other nucleotide sequences in the sample. The V call is TRBV5-1, the J call TRBJ2-3; tentatively, D is TRBD2 (5 bases). Trimming took off 0 bases at V and 0 bases at J, with 5 bases between the two ends. In germline, CDR1 is SGHRS, CDR2 YFSETQ. The CDR3 consists of 14 residues. Here the CDR3 reads CASSLGGSTDTQYF. Here the CDR3 DNA reads TGCGCCAGCAGCTTGGGAGGGAGCACAGATACGCAGTATTTT.

The chain recombines TRBV28 with TRBJ2-7, with D possibly matching TRBD2 (6 bases). Germline lookup yields CDR1 MDHEN and CDR2 SYDVKM. Trimming removed 3 bases at V and 2 bases at J, with 11 bases between. The CDR3 covers 14 residues. CDR3 DNA sequence: TGTGCCAGCAGTTTCGGGGGAAGGGCCTACGAGCAGTACTTC. Translated: CASSFGGRAYEQYF.

The CDR3 sequence is CATSRVRSGGQGLHEQYF. The CDR3 bases are TGTGCCACCAGCAGAGTCAGGAGTGGGGGACAGGGTCTCCACGAGCAGTACTTC. This chain joins TRBV15 and TRBJ2-7; TRBD1 matches 9 bases. Trimming took 1 base from V and 5 from J; bases not matched to a gene: 15. Germline values: CDR1 LNHNV, CDR2 YYDKDF (reference sequence). The CDR3 extends over 18 amino acids.

The table lists this clone with a count of one. The gene calls are TRBV5-4 and TRBJ2-3; possible D gene TRBD1, 6 bases. CDR3 length: 12 amino acids. Germline V lookup: CDR1 SGHNT, CDR2 YYREEE (reference sequence). With 0 bases removed from V and 15 bases from J, the gap between germline ends came to 14 bases. CDR3 sequence (DNA): TGTGCCAGCAGCTTGGCTCTAGGGGGACAATATTTT. This codes for CASSLALGGQYF.

The rearrangement joins TRBV4-1 to TRBJ2-5; D is unresolved. With 6 bases removed from V and 2 bases from J, the gap between germline ends came to 10 bases. There are 13 residues in the CDR3. Germline V gene sequence: CDR1 MGHRA, CDR2 YSYEKL. Here the CDR3 DNA reads TGCGCCAGCAGGGAAGGCGGTCAAGAGACCCAGTACTTC. Protein product: CASREGGQETQYF.

CDR3 nucleotide sequence: TGTGCCAGCAGCATGGGACTAGCGGGAGGAGCCGGGGAGCTGTTTTTT. Protein sequence: CASSMGLAGGAGELFF. V usage is TRBV9 and J usage is TRBJ2-2, with 15 bases matching TRBD2. V lost 4 bases, J lost 6 bases, and 4 bases stayed unmatched. Germline V lookup: CDR1 SGDLS, CDR2 YYNGEE. The CDR3 contains 16 residues.

V usage is TRBV28 and J usage is TRBJ1-5; a weak D match, TRBD1 (6 bases). Germline assignment: CDR1 MDHEN and CDR2 SYDVKM. CDR3 length equals 17 residues. V shed 2 bases and J shed 11 bases, with 25 bases lying between them. The CDR3 sequence is CASSLGGRGREYLAQHF. Here the CDR3 DNA reads TGTGCCAGCAGTTTAGGGGGGCGGGGGCGCGAATATTTGGCCCAGCATTTT.

This clone was counted a few times. This rearrangement joins TRBV28 to TRBJ1-5; D call uncertain. The germline gives CDR1 MDHEN, CDR2 SYDVKM. This CDR3 spans 15 amino acids. Trimming took off 5 bases at V and 2 bases at J, with 13 bases between the two ends. CDR3 region: CASSPGMRGNQPQHF. The CDR3 DNA reads TGTGCCAGCAGTCCCGGGATGCGGGGCAATCAGCCCCAGCATTTT. Together with reference TRBV28 and TRBJ1-5, the CDR3 gives the full variable domain: DVKVTQSSRYLVKRTGEKVFLECVQDMDHENMFWYRQDPGLGLRLIYFSYDVKMKEKGDIPEGYSVSREKKERFSLILESASTNQTSMYLCASSPGMRGNQPQHFGDGTRLSIL.